Listed here are 24 T cell receptor beta chains from one sample, sequenced in a study of patients and donors after allogeneic stem cell transplantation. TCRdb re-analysed the RT-PCR reads in MiXCR, keeping a single row per CDR3 protein. The sample has over 150,000 distinct CDR3 sequences, over 25% seen once. The sample consisted of blood, either unsorted or a sorted T cell fraction (not recorded which). Receptors were obtained from a human donor who was either an allogeneic HSCT recipient or a stem cell or donor lymphocyte infusion donor (not recorded which). It is not recorded whose cells these are; they may come from a transplant donor.

The V gene is TRBV4-2, the J gene TRBJ1-1, with TRBD1 identical over 7 bases. Germline lookup yields CDR1 LGHNA and CDR2 YNFKEQ. Trimming at V came to 4 bases and at J to 1 base, leaving 9 bases not matched to a gene. CDR3 length: 16 residues. CDR3 protein: CASSLPRDSRNTEAFF. For the CDR3, the DNA is TGTGCCAGCAGCCTCCCGAGGGACAGCCGGAACACTGAAGCTTTCTTT.

This chain links TRBV20-1 with TRBJ2-7; D might be TRBD2 (7 bases). Trimming left V 5 bases short and J 3 bases short, with 14 bases between. The CDR3 extends over 13 amino acids. CDR1 is DFQATT and CDR2 is SNEGSKA in the germline V gene (reference sequence). CDR3 coding DNA: TGCAGTGCTGGGGGCGGGAGAGGCTACGAGCAGTACTTC. It encodes CSAGGGRGYEQYF.

V is TRBV20-1 and J is TRBJ1-1; possibly TRBD1 for D (6 bases). The ends were cut back, 5 bases at V and 3 bases at J, with 16 bases in the middle. The CDR3 consists of 14 residues. The germline V gene encodes CDR1 DFQATT and CDR2 SNEGSKA (reference sequence). The CDR3 region has the DNA TGCAGTGCTCCACAGGGAGGGTGGGACACTGAAGCTTTCTTT. The encoded protein is CSAPQGGWDTEAFF.

V gene TRBV7-2 combines with J gene TRBJ2-3; D is possibly TRBD2 (7 bases). V dropped 5 bases and J dropped 7 bases, with 16 bases sitting between them. The CDR3 totals 14 residues. Germline V CDR1 and CDR2: SGHTA, FQGNSA. The CDR3 coding sequence is TGTGCCAGCAGCCCCGTGGCGGGGGCGTATACGCAGTATTTT. Translation: CASSPVAGAYTQYF.

This clonotype was detected a few times. The rearrangement links TRBV6-5 to TRBJ2-5; D uncertain. Trimming stripped 6 bases from V and 1 base from J, with 12 bases between. Germline V lookup: CDR1 MNHEY, CDR2 SVGAGI. The CDR3 is 14 residues long. CDR3 in DNA: TGTGCCAGCAGCATCGACCGAGCCCAAGAGACCCAGTACTTC. Translation: CASSIDRAQETQYF.

The rearrangement uses TRBV18 and TRBJ1-2, with 7 bases lining up with TRBD1. V trimming: 0 bases; J trimming: 1 base; junction bases outside the gene matches: 11. The germline CDR1 and CDR2 sequences are KGHSH and LQKENI. The CDR3 sequence is 18 residues long. This chain's CDR3 is CASSPPRAPGGSNYGYTF. CDR3 DNA: TGTGCCAGCTCACCACCGAGAGCGCCAGGGGGTAGTAACTATGGCTACACCTTC.

J is TRBJ2-1 and V is TRBV5-4, with 10 bases matching TRBD2. This CDR3 comprises 15 residues. Per the germline V gene, CDR1 is SGHNT and CDR2 is YYREEE (reference sequence). With 6 bases clipped from V and 4 bases from J, the junction kept 7 bases outside the gene matches. In nucleotides, the CDR3 is TGTGCCAGCACCTATCTAGCGGGAGTTTACAATGAGCAGTTCTTC. Translating it yields CASTYLAGVYNEQFF.

The V call is TRBV7-9, the J call TRBJ2-3, with 7 bases fitting TRBD2. With 6 bases clipped from V and 0 bases from J, the junction kept 12 bases outside the gene matches. The CDR3 length is 17 residues. Germline V lookup: CDR1 SEHNR, CDR2 FQNEAQ (reference sequence). The CDR3 coding sequence is TGTGCCAGCAGTTCCGATACTAGCGTTCCTAGCACAGATACGCAGTATTTT. Protein sequence: CASSSDTSVPSTDTQYF.

This clonotype was counted at least ten times. The rearrangement uses TRBV6-5 and TRBJ1-5; possible D gene TRBD1, 6 bases. This CDR3 comprises 14 residues. Germline-derived CDR1 and CDR2 are MNHEY and SVGAGI. V was trimmed by 6 bases and J by 7 bases, leaving 16 bases between them. In DNA form, the CDR3 reads TGTGCCAGCAGGCCGCAGGGGATCAGGCAGCCCCAGCATTTT. This translates into CASRPQGIRQPQHF.

The V gene is TRBV24-1, the J gene TRBJ2-1, with D maybe TRBD2 (6 bases). The CDR3 contains 12 residues. Between the trimmed V and J ends, which lost 7 bases and 5 bases, there was a span of 8 bases. Germline V gene lookup returns CDR1 KGHDR and CDR2 SFDVKD. CDR3 sequence reads: CATSRRDNEQFF. In nucleotides, the CDR3 is TGTGCCACCAGCCGGAGGGACAATGAGCAGTTCTTC.

This CDR3 is CSASSGPYWDIQYF. For the CDR3, the DNA is TGCAGTGCTAGTTCCGGGCCCTATTGGGACATTCAGTACTTC. The chain joins TRBV20-1 to TRBJ2-4; no firm D call. Trimming took 3 bases from V and 8 from J, leaving 17 bases between them. Germline V gene sequence: CDR1 DFQATT, CDR2 SNEGSKA (reference sequence). This CDR3 comprises 14 residues.

This chain links TRBV10-3 with TRBJ2-3, with D uncertain. Germline V gene sequence: CDR1 ENHRY, CDR2 SYGVKD. The length of the CDR3 is 13 residues. Trimming took off 6 bases at V and 4 bases at J, with 11 bases between the two ends. CDR3 in amino acids: CAISPGGPDTQYF. The CDR3 DNA is TGTGCCATCAGCCCCGGCGGTCCAGATACGCAGTATTTT.

This clonotype came up a few times. V and J are TRBV11-3 and TRBJ2-7, with D perhaps matching TRBD2 (6 bases). Germline V lookup: CDR1 SGHNT, CDR2 YENEEA. The V end lost 4 bases, the J end lost 1 base, and 8 bases lay between the germline ends. This CDR3 has 13 amino acids. The CDR3 here is CASSSGSSYEQYF. Written as DNA, the CDR3 is TGTGCCAGCAGCTCCGGGAGTTCCTACGAGCAGTACTTC.

The table lists this clonotype with many counts. The chain combines TRBV12-3 or TRBV12-4 with TRBJ1-2; 8 nucleotides align to TRBD1. J lost 5 bases, V lost 4 bases, and 6 bases had no gene match. This CDR3 region has 14 residues. This CDR3 reads CASSSRTGSYGYTF. DNA for the CDR3: TGTGCCAGCAGTTCCCGGACAGGGTCGTATGGCTACACCTTC.

This chain connects TRBV27 to TRBJ2-3, with a tentative D call TRBD2 (6 bases). Trimming removed 3 bases from V and 5 bases from J, with 9 bases in between. The CDR3 is made up of 13 amino acids. The germline V gene has CDR1 MNHEY and CDR2 SMNVEV (reference sequence). The CDR3: CASSFRGIDTQYF. The CDR3 region has the DNA TGTGCCAGCAGTTTTCGGGGGATAGATACGCAGTATTTT.

The V gene is TRBV15, the J gene TRBJ2-1; 9 nucleotides line up with TRBD1. The germline gives CDR1 LNHNV, CDR2 YYDKDF (reference sequence). The trim removed 6 bases at V and 9 bases at J, leaving 6 bases unmatched. The CDR3 spans 13 residues. For the CDR3, the DNA is TGTGCCACCAGTGATGGACAGGGGAGTGAGCAGTTCTTC. Amino acid sequence: CATSDGQGSEQFF.

This clonotype was counted a few times. The rearrangement uses TRBV18 and TRBJ1-2, with 7 bases fitting TRBD1. This CDR3 comprises 14 residues. The V and J ends lost 3 bases and 6 bases, in that order; junction bases with no gene match: 7. The germline V gene encodes CDR1 KGHSH and CDR2 LQKENI. The CDR3, as DNA: TGTGCCAGCTCACCCGGACAGGTTGGGGATGGCTACACCTTC. Residues: CASSPGQVGDGYTF.

This chain links TRBV20-1 with TRBJ2-1; 7 bases align to TRBD2. CDR1 and CDR2 (germline): DFQATT, SNEGSKA (reference sequence). V lost 6 bases and J lost 0; bases outside the gene matches: 5. The CDR3 length is 14 residues. DNA of the CDR3: TGCAGTGCCGCTTGGGACTACTCCTACAATGAGCAGTTCTTC. This encodes CSAAWDYSYNEQFF.

V and J are TRBV6-5 and TRBJ2-7, with 7 bases matching TRBD2. Per the germline V gene, CDR1 is MNHEY and CDR2 is SVGAGI. The V and J ends lost 2 bases and 2 bases, in that order; junction bases with no gene match: 9. The CDR3 loop spans 16 amino acids. CDR3 region: CASSYDGLAVPYEQYF. Here the CDR3 DNA reads TGTGCCAGCAGTTACGATGGGCTAGCGGTCCCCTACGAGCAGTACTTC.

The rearrangement links TRBV6-5 to TRBJ1-3, with D possibly being TRBD1 (5 bases). CDR1 and CDR2 from the germline V gene are MNHEY and SVGAGI. The CDR3 spans 18 residues. V gave up 0 bases and J gave up 0 bases, with 15 bases separating them. The CDR3 sequence is CASSYSEWTQSSGNTIYF. The CDR3 DNA reads as TGTGCCAGCAGTTACTCTGAGTGGACACAGAGCTCTGGAAACACCATATATTTT.

The chain joins TRBV20-1 to TRBJ2-3, with D perhaps TRBD1 (6 bases). The CDR3 length is 15 residues. Deletions cut 1 base from V and 0 bases from J, with 11 bases between. Per germline, CDR1 DFQATT and CDR2 SNEGSKA (reference sequence). CDR3 amino acids: CSARGSTGSTDTQYF. For the CDR3, the DNA is TGCAGTGCTAGAGGGTCTACAGGGAGCACAGATACGCAGTATTTT.

This clonotype came up a few times. This chain links TRBV12-3 or TRBV12-4 with TRBJ1-2; maybe TRBD1 (5 bases). V shed 1 base and J shed 4 bases, with 13 bases lying between them. This CDR3 comprises 15 residues. The CDR3 is CASSLDVPGTYGYTF. CDR3 bases: TGTGCCAGCAGTTTAGATGTCCCGGGGACCTATGGCTACACCTTC.

The rearrangement links TRBV19 to TRBJ1-1; D may be TRBD1 (6 bases). CDR3 size: 12 residues. Trimming removed 3 bases from V and 8 bases from J, with 10 bases in between. Germline V gives CDR1 LNHDA, CDR2 SQIVND (reference sequence). The CDR3 here is CASSMQQGEAFF. DNA for the CDR3: TGTGCCAGTAGTATGCAACAGGGAGAAGCTTTCTTT.

The chain carries TRBV9 and TRBJ1-5; D gene ambiguous. CDR3 length equals 13 residues. Germline-derived CDR1 and CDR2 are SGDLS and YYNGEE. The V gene lost 0 bases and the J gene lost 7 bases, with 8 bases spanning the gap. The CDR3 DNA reads TGTGCCAGCAGCGTAGACGGATACCAGCCCCAGCATTTT. Translation gives CASSVDGYQPQHF.